The rows below give T cell receptor beta chains drawn from one sample of a study of long-term antiretroviral therapy in people with HIV. Sequencing used immunoSEQ multiplex PCR; TCRdb keeps in-frame clones, though not all of them. The sample has about 27,000 clones; about 82% are singletons. Sequenced material: unsorted PBMCs, taken 0.8 years before starting antiretroviral therapy. These TCRs come from a man in his late teens or twenties with HIV. The conserved cysteine and the conserved F or W are not part of the CDR3 here. A D gene is named only where the DNA matches it firmly.

d_call v_call cdr3_aa
NA TRBV28 ASSPFGTSSLYGYT
NA TRBV4-2 ASSQGGFSGNTIY
TRBD2 TRBV30 AWGRGRAGEGYEQY
TRBD1 TRBV14 ASSPRGPMNTEAF
NA TRBV27 ASSFSYTGELF
NA TRBV13 ASSPPHQDPQH
TRBD1 TRBV2 ARGQGIGEQY
NA TRBV27 ASSHYTDTQY
NA TRBV11-3 ASSLDVRGTGELF
TRBD1 TRBV4-2 ASSQEPGTGNTEAF
NA TRBV6-6 ASSYDPTITDTQY
NA TRBV19 ASSIDSGSGSNYGYT
NA TRBV9 ASSSLSYT
NA TRBV5-6 ASSLRSRDTQY
TRBD1 TRBV5-1 ASSAWTGADTQY
NA TRBV6-5 ASGHEQY
TRBD1 TRBV2 ASGQGVDTQY
TRBD2 TRBV4-2 ASSRELAGYNEQF
TRBD2 TRBV7-8 ASSSRLAVLNEQF
NA TRBV4-1 ASSQVWGNTGELF
NA TRBV4-2 ASSPTWVPSGEQY
NA TRBV7-2 ASSSNGLKAF
NA TRBV2 ASSDEGGNTIY
NA TRBV29-1 SVVMGRTTEAF
NA TRBV10-3 AISEYWGTNYGYT
TRBD2 TRBV30 AWIRTSGRGTQY
NA TRBV9 ASRTRSGELF
NA TRBV7-9 ASSLETAAAF
NA TRBV4-3 ASSQAFGVDEQY
NA TRBV19 ASRGGRNYGYT
TRBD1 TRBV14 ASSQDRGGTKYGYT
NA TRBV19 ASSIAANQPQH
NA TRBV5-6 ASSLADNTEAF
TRBD2 TRBV19 ASSIIAGLDYNEQF
NA TRBV9 ASSVSSNSPLH
NA TRBV11-1 ASSLDSLYNEQF
NA TRBV18 ASSPPLRIHEQY
TRBD1 TRBV6-1 ASSERAGGGHEQY
TRBD2 TRBV5-6 ASRKPGLDTNEQY
TRBD1 TRBV5-3 ARSPKDRENTEAF
NA TRBV19 ASSIARSEETQY
NA TRBV20-1 SAISGNTIY
NA TRBV30 AWALGPSAF
NA TRBV5-1 ASSLRLGDEKLF
TRBD1 TRBV6-5 ASRVTGGGYGYT
NA TRBV29-1 SVGGANVLT
NA TRBV13 ASSVGAGGMEQF
TRBD2 TRBV4-3 ASSLGTSGPFNEQF
NA TRBV15 ATSRGEQYSGNTIY
TRBD1 TRBV5-1 ASSLWGQGNTEAF
NA TRBV13 ASRHILRLTASNTEAF
NA TRBV29-1 SVEGSGLSSYNEQF
NA TRBV5-1 ASSLGDLSPYNEQF
NA TRBV19 ASSIRRRQSYT
TRBD2 TRBV5-1 ASSLESSGRPYEQY
TRBD2 TRBV5-4 ASSWDSGGAGDTQY